This T cell receptor (beta chain) emerged from a study of cytotoxic CD8 clonotypes in ibrutinib-treated CLL. This table comes from immunoSEQ multiplex PCR, and its TCRdb copy is limited to in-frame clones, with some not included. The sample shows roughly 63,000 clones, roughly 59% of them seen only once. Study-level findings and limits: Exceeding age-matched healthy donors, baseline clonality also tracked the counts of circulating CD8+ T cells.

This clone was counted a few times. Its antigen is unknown. The junction and the germline gene differ at one end; a read error may be behind it. Specimen: PBMCs, collected after 12 months of ibrutinib treatment. This clonotype was obtained from a human donor with chronic lymphocytic leukemia.

The CDR3 reads CTSGGPGYGYTF. The CDR3 bases are TGCACCAGCGGGGGTCCTGGCTATGGCTACACCTTC. The V call is TRBV7-9, the J call TRBJ1-2; tentative D call: TRBD1 (5 bases). The CDR3 has 12 residues. CDR1 is SEHNR, CDR2 FQNEAQ, per germline (reference sequence).